This T cell receptor beta chain was identified in a study of response to subunit inactivated influenza vaccine (dated by TCRdb to 2016 to 2019). Looking at the study overall: The study used deep quantitative T cell receptor repertoire profiling to track responses to a trivalent subunit inactivated influenza vaccine. What the research found in general, with its limitations: The authors suggested that each seasonal influenza vaccination may recruit only a limited number of new T cells.

Read against the paper, the sample's time point label means: approximately 40 days after influenza vaccine administration. A word on this clonotype: This receptor's antigen is unknown. No base qualities exist here, and no much larger clone lies one base off it.

The library was produced with RT-PCR. TCRdb records Illumina HiSeq 2500 as the sequencer. The public reads were reanalyzed by TCRdb: fastp trimming at Q25, MiXCR alignment, in-frame beta chains only. Each CDR3 protein appears once, grouped with its most common genes and DNA. The sample table lists around 160,000 distinct CDR3 sequences, 9.5% to 13% of them with a count of one. Together, the top ten hold around 12% of the sample. Based on the germline V gene (reference sequence), the CDR1 and CDR2 sequences are DFQATT and SNEGSKA. The CDR3 has 15 amino acids, counting the end cysteine and phenylalanine. Only the CDR3 region is kept as DNA, spanning 45 bases read in frame from base 1. V sheds 0 bases and J sheds 0 bases, leaving 10 bases between their ends.

The origin of this receptor is a middle-aged man who received an inactivated influenza vaccine. Donor details come from another sample of the same person, matched by shared clones. The specimen comprised non-naive T cells sorted from PBMCs, sampled 35 to 45 days after vaccination. The cell subset or site tag for this specimen amounts to: memory T cell fraction. The chain uses TRBV20-1 and TRBJ2-3, and possibly TRBD2, on 6 matching bases. The CDR3 has the sequence CSARDRRVSTDTQYF. In nucleotides, the sequence is TGCAGTGCTAGAGATAGGAGGGTTAGCACAGATACGCAGTATTTT.